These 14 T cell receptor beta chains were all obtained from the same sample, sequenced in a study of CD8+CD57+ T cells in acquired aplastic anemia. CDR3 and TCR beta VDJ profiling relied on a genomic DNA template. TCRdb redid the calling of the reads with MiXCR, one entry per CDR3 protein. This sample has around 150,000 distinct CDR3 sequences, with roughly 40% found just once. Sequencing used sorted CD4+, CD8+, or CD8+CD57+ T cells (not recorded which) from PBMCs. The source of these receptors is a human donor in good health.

The CDR3 DNA is TGTGCTAGTCGTAGCGGAGACACAAGAGAGCAGTTCTTC. It yields the protein CASRSGDTREQFF. This chain uses TRBV24-1 with TRBJ2-1; tentatively, D is TRBD2 (6 bases). The germline CDR1 and CDR2 sequences are KGHDR and SFDVKD. This CDR3 is built from 13 residues.

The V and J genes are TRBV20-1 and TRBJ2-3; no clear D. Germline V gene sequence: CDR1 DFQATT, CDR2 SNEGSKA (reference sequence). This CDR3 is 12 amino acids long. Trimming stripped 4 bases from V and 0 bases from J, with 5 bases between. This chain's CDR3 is CSAMASTDTQYF. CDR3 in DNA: TGCAGTGCTATGGCTAGCACAGATACGCAGTATTTT.

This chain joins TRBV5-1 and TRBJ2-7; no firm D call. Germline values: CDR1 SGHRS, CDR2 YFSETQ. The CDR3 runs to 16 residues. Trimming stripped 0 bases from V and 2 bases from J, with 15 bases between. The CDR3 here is CASSLGPGSLTYEQYF. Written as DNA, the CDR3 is TGCGCCAGCAGCTTGGGTCCAGGAAGCCTAACCTACGAGCAGTACTTC.

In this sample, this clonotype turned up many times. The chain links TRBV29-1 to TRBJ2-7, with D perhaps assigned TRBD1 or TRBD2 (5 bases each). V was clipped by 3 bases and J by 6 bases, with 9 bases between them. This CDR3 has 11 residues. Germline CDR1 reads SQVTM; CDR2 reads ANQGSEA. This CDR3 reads CSVEGTSEQYF. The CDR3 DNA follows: TGCAGCGTTGAGGGGACCTCCGAGCAGTACTTC.

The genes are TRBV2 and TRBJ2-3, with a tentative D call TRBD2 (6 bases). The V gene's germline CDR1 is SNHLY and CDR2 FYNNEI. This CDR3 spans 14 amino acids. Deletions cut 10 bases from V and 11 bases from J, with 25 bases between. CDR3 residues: CATLKSGPNNEQYF. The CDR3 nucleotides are TGTGCCACCCTTAAGAGCGGGCCTAACAATGAGCAGTATTTT.

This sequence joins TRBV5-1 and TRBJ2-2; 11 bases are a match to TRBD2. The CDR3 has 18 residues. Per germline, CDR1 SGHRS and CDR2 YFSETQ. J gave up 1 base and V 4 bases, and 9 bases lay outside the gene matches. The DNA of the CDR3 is TGCGCCAGCAGCACCTTCCCCCTAGCGGGAGGGAACACCGGGGAGCTGTTTTTT. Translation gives CASSTFPLAGGNTGELFF.

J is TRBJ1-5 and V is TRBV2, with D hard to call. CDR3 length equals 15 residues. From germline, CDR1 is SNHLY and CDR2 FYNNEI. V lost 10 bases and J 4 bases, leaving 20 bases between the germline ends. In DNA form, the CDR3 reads TGTGCCACCCAGGAGGATTCCATGGGGAATCAGCCCCAGCATTTT. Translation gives CATQEDSMGNQPQHF.

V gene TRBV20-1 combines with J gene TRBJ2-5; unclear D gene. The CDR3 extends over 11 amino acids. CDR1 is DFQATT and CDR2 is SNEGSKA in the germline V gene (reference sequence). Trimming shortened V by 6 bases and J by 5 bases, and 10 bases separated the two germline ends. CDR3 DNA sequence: TGCAGTGCCTACTTCAGGGAGACCCAGTACTTC. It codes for CSAYFRETQYF.

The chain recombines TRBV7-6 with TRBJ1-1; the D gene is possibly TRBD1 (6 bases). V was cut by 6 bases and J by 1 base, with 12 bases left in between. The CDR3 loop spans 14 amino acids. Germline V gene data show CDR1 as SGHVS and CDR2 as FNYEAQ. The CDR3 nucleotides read TGTGCCAGCAGAAGGACAGACTCGAACACTGAAGCTTTCTTT. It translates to CASRRTDSNTEAFF.

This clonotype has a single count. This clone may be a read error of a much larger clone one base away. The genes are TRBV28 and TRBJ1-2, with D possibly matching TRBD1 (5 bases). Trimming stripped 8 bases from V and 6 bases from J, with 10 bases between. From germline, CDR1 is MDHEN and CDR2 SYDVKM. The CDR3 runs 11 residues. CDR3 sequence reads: CASPTADGYTF. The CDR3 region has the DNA TGTGCCAGCCCGACAGCTGATGGCTACACCTTC.

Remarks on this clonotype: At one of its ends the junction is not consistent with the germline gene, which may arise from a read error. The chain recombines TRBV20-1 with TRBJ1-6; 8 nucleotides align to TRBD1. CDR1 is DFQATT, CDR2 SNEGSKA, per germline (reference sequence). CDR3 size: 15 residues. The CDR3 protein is CSARVPGQVNSPLHF. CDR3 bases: TGCAGTGCTAGAGTCCCGGGACAGGTTAATTCACCGCTCCACTTT.

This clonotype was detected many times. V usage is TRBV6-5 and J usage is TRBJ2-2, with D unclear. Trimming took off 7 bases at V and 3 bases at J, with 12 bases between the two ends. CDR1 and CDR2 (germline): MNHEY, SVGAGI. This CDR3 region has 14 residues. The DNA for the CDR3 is TGTGCCAGCACTTTAAAACGTTACACCGGGGAGCTGTTTTTT. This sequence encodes CASTLKRYTGELFF.

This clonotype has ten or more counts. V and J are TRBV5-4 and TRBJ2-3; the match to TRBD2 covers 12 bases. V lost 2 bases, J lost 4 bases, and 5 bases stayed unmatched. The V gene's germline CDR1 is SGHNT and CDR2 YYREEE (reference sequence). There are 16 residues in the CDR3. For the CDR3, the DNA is TGTGCCAGCAGCTTACGACTAGCGGGGGACTCAGATACGCAGTATTTT. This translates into CASSLRLAGDSDTQYF.

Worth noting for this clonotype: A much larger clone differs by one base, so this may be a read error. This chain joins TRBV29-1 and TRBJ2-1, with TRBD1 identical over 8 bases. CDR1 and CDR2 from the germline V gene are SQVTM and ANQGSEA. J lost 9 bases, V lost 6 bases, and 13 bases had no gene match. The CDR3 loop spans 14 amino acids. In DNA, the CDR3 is TGCAGCGTGCTAGGACAGGGTAGAAAGAGTGAGCAGTTCTTC. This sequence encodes CSVLGQGRKSEQFF.